The sample holds many counts of the clone carrying this T cell receptor beta chain. According to the study, genomic DNA was the template for TCR beta VDJ and CDR3 profiling. TCRdb processed the reads anew with MiXCR; each CDR3 protein has one entry. The sample includes 150,000 to 200,000 distinct CDR3 sequences, less than 50% of them seen just once. This entry comes from a study of CD8+CD57+ T cells in acquired aplastic anemia. Previously, flow cytometry had revealed CD8+CD57+ cell expansion in the patients chosen for sequencing. CDR1 is LNHDA and CDR2 is SQIVND in the germline V gene (reference sequence). The CDR3 is 14 amino acids. The V end was cut by 8 bases, the J end by 8 bases, with 21 bases between.

The specimen sequenced was sorted CD4+, CD8+, or CD8+CD57+ T cells (not recorded which) from PBMCs. The TCR comes from a human donor with aplastic anemia. The rearrangement links TRBV19 to TRBJ1-1, with D unclear. CDR3 residues: CASFQTTEGPEAFF. The CDR3 DNA reads TGTGCCAGTTTTCAAACCACTGAAGGACCGGAAGCTTTCTTT.